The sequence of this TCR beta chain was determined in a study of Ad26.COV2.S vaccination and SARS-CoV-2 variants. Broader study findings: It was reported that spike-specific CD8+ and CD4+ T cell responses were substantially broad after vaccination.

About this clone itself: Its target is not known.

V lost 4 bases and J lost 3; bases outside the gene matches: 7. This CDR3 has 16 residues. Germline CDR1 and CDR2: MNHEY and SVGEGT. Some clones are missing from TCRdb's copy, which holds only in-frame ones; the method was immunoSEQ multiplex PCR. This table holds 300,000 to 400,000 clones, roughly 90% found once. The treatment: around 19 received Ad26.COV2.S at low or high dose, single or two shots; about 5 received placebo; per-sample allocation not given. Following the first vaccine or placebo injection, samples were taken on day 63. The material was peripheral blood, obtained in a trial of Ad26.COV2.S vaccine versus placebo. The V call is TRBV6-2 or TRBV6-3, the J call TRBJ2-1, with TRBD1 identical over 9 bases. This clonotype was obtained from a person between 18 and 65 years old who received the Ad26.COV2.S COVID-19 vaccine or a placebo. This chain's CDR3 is CASSSPGQGGYNEQFF. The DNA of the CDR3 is TGTGCCAGCAGTTCCCCGGGACAGGGTGGCTACAATGAGCAGTTCTTC.